The clone carrying this T cell receptor beta chain has just a few counts. Its antigen is unidentified. This sample is drawn from a study of beta chain features in type 1 diabetes. Study-wide findings and caveats: The study found moderately but significantly shorter TCRB CDR3s in all four CD4+ subsets of Type 1 diabetes patients. The study found that naive, central memory and Treg TCRB repertoires appeared more similar in patients than in healthy donors. Patients with type 1 diabetes showed fewer VDJ junction insertions and more deletions.

Expressed TCRB transcripts were sequenced because the isolated RNA had all been reverse transcribed beforehand. Generated by immunoSEQ multiplex PCR, the TCRdb table keeps only in-frame clones and is missing some. The data show more than 250,000 clones, approximately 24% seen once. About 116 mL of blood, on average, came from one heparinised draw per donor. CD4+ naive, central memory, regulatory and stem cell-like memory subsets were isolated by sorting on CD45RO/CCR7/CD25/CD127/CD95/CD27. The sequencing sample was made of naive CD4+ T cells from blood. The sequence was collected from a woman between 25 and 40 years old with type 1 diabetes.

This CDR3 reads CAPEGEKPYGYTF. In nucleotides, the CDR3 is TGTGCCCCCGAGGGGGAGAAACCCTATGGCTACACCTTC. This chain joins TRBV5-7 and TRBJ1-2, with a possible D match to TRBD1 (6 bases). TRBV5-7 is identified as an open reading frame with a role that is uncertain. V was clipped by 10 bases and J by 4 bases, with 17 bases between them. The length of the CDR3 is 13 residues.